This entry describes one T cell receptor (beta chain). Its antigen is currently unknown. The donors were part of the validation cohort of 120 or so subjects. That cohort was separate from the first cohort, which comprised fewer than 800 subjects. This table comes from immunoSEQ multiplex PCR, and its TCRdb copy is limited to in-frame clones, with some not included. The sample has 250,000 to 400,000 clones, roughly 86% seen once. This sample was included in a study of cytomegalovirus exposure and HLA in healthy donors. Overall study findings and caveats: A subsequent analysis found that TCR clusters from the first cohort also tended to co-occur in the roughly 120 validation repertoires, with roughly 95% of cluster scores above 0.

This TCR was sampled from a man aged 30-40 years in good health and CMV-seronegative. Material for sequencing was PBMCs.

CDR3 in amino acids: CAPLDRGLEGASNQPQHF. Here the CDR3 DNA reads TGTGCCCCTCTAGACAGGGGGCTTGAGGGTGCTAGCAATCAGCCCCAGCATTTT. J is TRBJ1-5 and V is TRBV15; 10 nucleotides line up with TRBD1. V gave up 11 bases and J gave up 0 bases; unmatched junction bases: 16. This CDR3 contains 18 residues. CDR1 LNHNV and CDR2 YYDKDF come from the germline V gene (reference sequence).